Shown below are 17 T cell receptor beta chains from a single sample sequenced in a study of beta chain features in type 1 diabetes (dated by TCRdb to 2017 to 2018). Which antigens these TCRs recognize remains unknown. Findings and caveats that apply to the study as a whole: Type 1 diabetes patients showed a moderate but significant shortening of TCRB CDR3 length in all four CD4+ subsets.

The method behind the library was the immunoSEQ multiplex PCR assay. The High Capacity cDNA Reverse Transcription Kit was used to reverse transcribe all of the isolated RNA, meaning that expressed TCRB transcripts were what got sequenced. TCRdb carries this immuneACCESS record with in-frame sequences only. Its versions omit some clonotypes, under half of them owing to an unresolved V gene in the studies checked, with the rest unexplained. The sample includes some 350,000 clones, with about 14% observed a single time. The biggest ten clones account for 0.013% to 0.015% of the sample. Sequencing used naive CD4+ T cells from blood. The cell subset or site tag for this specimen amounts to: true naive CD4+ T cells. Receptors were obtained from a young woman with type 1 diabetes.

This clone came up a few times. The rearrangement joins TRBV5-1 to TRBJ2-2; D remains ambiguous. The CDR3 is 15 amino acids. Trimming removed 1 base from V and 5 bases from J, with 12 bases in between. Germline assignment: CDR1 SGHRS and CDR2 YFSETQ. The CDR3 reads CASSLPLQRTGELFF. The CDR3, as DNA: TGCGCCAGCAGCTTGCCTCTCCAGAGGACCGGGGAGCTGTTTTTT. Variable domain in full (rest from reference TRBV5-1 and TRBJ2-2): KAGVTQTPRYLIKTRGQQVTLSCSPISGHRSVSWYQQTPGQGLQFLFEYFSETQRNKGNFPGRFSGRQFSNSRSEMNVSTLELGDSALYLCASSLPLQRTGELFFGEGSRLTVL.

V and J are TRBV4-3 and TRBJ1-2, with D maybe TRBD1 (5 bases). The CDR3 has 14 residues. The V end was cut by 1 base, the J end by 4 bases, with 10 bases between. The germline V gene encodes CDR1 LGHNA and CDR2 YSLEER. This CDR3 is CASSQGDRRYGYTF. As DNA, the CDR3 is TGCGCCAGCAGCCAAGGTGACAGACGCTATGGCTACACCTTC.

This clone was seen more than once but under ten times. The V gene is TRBV5-4, the J gene TRBJ1-2; 7 bases fit TRBD1. This CDR3 region has 15 residues. Losses at the gene ends were 0 bases for V and 4 bases for J; bases not matched to a gene: 6. Germline V lookup: CDR1 SGHNT, CDR2 YYREEE (reference sequence). The DNA of the CDR3 is TGTGCCAGCAGCTTGGTGGCCGGGACAGTCTATGGCTACACCTTC. Its translation: CASSLVAGTVYGYTF. Using reference TRBV5-4 and TRBJ1-2 for the parts outside the CDR3, the full variable domain is ETGVTQSPTHLIKTRGQQVTLRCSSQSGHNTVSWYQQALGQGPQFIFQYYREEENGRGNFPPRFSGLQFPNYSSELNVNALELDDSALYLCASSLVAGTVYGYTFGSGTRLTVV.

This chain links TRBV9 with TRBJ2-3, with D maybe TRBD2 (5 bases). V lost 4 bases to trimming and J lost 3 bases, with 15 bases between them. CDR3 length: 15 residues. The germline CDR1 and CDR2 sequences are SGDLS and YYNGEE. This CDR3 reads CASSKTNIVTDTQYF. The CDR3 nucleotides are TGTGCCAGCAGCAAGACTAACATAGTAACAGATACGCAGTATTTT. Filled out from reference TRBV9 and TRBJ2-3, the complete variable domain reads DSGVTQTPKHLITATGQRVTLRCSPRSGDLSVYWYQQSLDQGLQFLIQYYNGEERAKGNILERFSAQQFPDLHSELNLSSLELGDSALYFCASSKTNIVTDTQYFGPGTRLTVL.

This sequence joins TRBV30 and TRBJ1-1; tentatively, D is TRBD1 (5 bases). Germline V gene data show CDR1 as GTSNPN and CDR2 as SVGIG (reference sequence). The CDR3 spans 14 residues. Between the trimmed V and J ends, which lost 4 bases and 2 bases, there was a span of 14 bases. CDR3 amino acids: CAWKFQGFNTEAFF. CDR3 DNA sequence: TGTGCCTGGAAATTTCAGGGTTTCAACACTGAAGCTTTCTTT.

In this sample, this clone turned up a few times. The chain is built from TRBV18 and TRBJ1-1, with D possibly matching TRBD1 (5 bases). From germline, CDR1 is KGHSH and CDR2 LQKENI. CDR3 length: 12 amino acids. The V end lost 6 bases, the J end lost 11 bases, and 16 bases lay between the germline ends. DNA for the CDR3: TGTGCCAGCTCGCGAAAAGGGGATTTTGCTTTCTTT. As protein: CASSRKGDFAFF.

The table lists this clone with a few counts. The genes are TRBV20-1 and TRBJ2-7; D remains unclear. The germline V gene encodes CDR1 DFQATT and CDR2 SNEGSKA (reference sequence). The germline V and J ends were trimmed by 5 bases and 2 bases, with 4 bases remaining between them. The CDR3 runs to 10 residues. CDR3 coding DNA: TGCAGTGCTGGCACCTACGAGCAGTACTTC. Translated, it gives CSAGTYEQYF.

The chain couples TRBV6-1 to TRBJ2-7, with 12 bases lining up with TRBD1. This CDR3 comprises 16 residues. V was clipped by 0 bases and J by 3 bases; unmatched bases: 3. CDR1 MNHNS and CDR2 SASEGT come from the germline V gene. CDR3 in DNA: TGTGCCAGCAGTGAAGCAGGGACAGGGGGCGACTACGAGCAGTACTTC. Translating gives CASSEAGTGGDYEQYF.

A single count supports this clone. This same CDR3 is encoded by further DNA sequences in the sample. The chain recombines TRBV30 with TRBJ1-3; D is possibly TRBD1 (5 bases). This CDR3 comprises 13 residues. Trimming left V 2 bases short and J 0 bases short, with 5 bases between. Germline-derived CDR1 and CDR2 are GTSNPN and SVGIG (reference sequence). In DNA form, the CDR3 reads TGTGCCTGGAGTAGGGGCTCTGGAAACACCATATATTTT. This codes for CAWSRGSGNTIYF.

This clone was picked up a small number of times. The chain uses TRBV6-1 and TRBJ2-1, with 10 bases that match TRBD2. Per the germline V gene, CDR1 is MNHNS and CDR2 is SASEGT. The trim removed 3 bases at V and 3 bases at J, leaving 5 bases unmatched. The CDR3 loop spans 16 amino acids. CDR3 protein: CASSDLSGRVYNEQFF. CDR3 nucleotide sequence: TGTGCCAGCAGTGACTTAAGCGGGAGGGTCTACAATGAGCAGTTCTTC.

The V call is TRBV5-6, the J call TRBJ2-4; TRBD1 is a possible D gene (6 bases). V was trimmed by 0 bases and J by 0 bases, leaving 16 bases between them. Germline-derived CDR1 and CDR2 are SGHDT and YYEEEE. The CDR3 spans 18 residues. The CDR3 DNA sequence: TGTGCCAGCAGCTTGGGCAGGGGCGGATTTCTAGCCAAAAACATTCAGTACTTC. It specifies CASSLGRGGFLAKNIQYF.

J is TRBJ1-4 and V is TRBV29-1, with 8 bases aligning to TRBD1. V lost 7 bases and J lost 6; bases outside the gene matches: 4. Per germline, CDR1 SQVTM and CDR2 ANQGSEA. This CDR3 is 12 amino acids long. This CDR3 is CSATGADEKLFF. The CDR3 nucleotides read TGCAGCGCGACAGGGGCGGATGAAAAACTGTTTTTT. Supplemented by reference TRBV29-1 and TRBJ1-4, the full variable domain reads SAVISQKPSRDICQRGTSLTIQCQVDSQVTMMFWYRQQPGQSLTLIATANQGSEATYESGFVIDKFPISRPNLTFSTLTVSNMSPEDSSIYLCSATGADEKLFFGSGTQLSVL.

This clone was detected only a few times. V is TRBV5-1 and J is TRBJ2-6, with D possibly TRBD1 on 6 matching bases. The CDR3 spans 15 residues. Trimming pared 3 bases from V and 4 bases from J, leaving 11 bases between. Germline CDR1 reads SGHRS; CDR2 reads YFSETQ. Here the CDR3 DNA reads TGCGCCAGCAGCTGGACAGTGTCCGGGGCCAACGTCCTGACTTTC. Amino acids: CASSWTVSGANVLTF.

A few counts support this clone. This sequence joins TRBV6-6 and TRBJ1-1; D unresolved. The CDR3 loop spans 13 amino acids. CDR1 MNHNY and CDR2 SVGAGI come from the germline V gene (reference sequence). Trimming removed 4 bases from V and 0 bases from J, with 6 bases in between. In DNA, the CDR3 is TGTGCCAGCAGTTCGCAGATGAACACTGAAGCTTTCTTT. Translation: CASSSQMNTEAFF.

The chain couples TRBV19 to TRBJ1-5, with a tentative D call TRBD1 (6 bases). The V and J ends lost 8 bases and 4 bases respectively, with 18 bases between them. Germline V gene data show CDR1 as LNHDA and CDR2 as SQIVND (reference sequence). The CDR3 consists of 15 residues. CDR3 sequence: CASRARGRLNQPQHF. The DNA of the CDR3 is TGTGCCAGTCGAGCCAGGGGCCGGTTAAATCAGCCCCAGCATTTT.

This clone was detected a few times. CDR3 in amino acids: CSVERDSLMNTEAFF. In DNA, the CDR3 is TGCAGCGTTGAACGGGACAGCTTAATGAACACTGAAGCTTTCTTT. The chain employs TRBV29-1 and TRBJ1-1; 7 bases are shared with TRBD1. The CDR3 loop spans 15 amino acids. V lost 2 bases, J lost 0 bases, and 6 bases stayed unmatched. From germline, CDR1 is SQVTM and CDR2 ANQGSEA.

This clone was found a few times. V is TRBV7-3 and J is TRBJ2-7, with 11 bases matching TRBD2. Per germline, CDR1 SGHTA and CDR2 FQGTGA. J lost 6 bases, V lost 5 bases, and 18 bases had no gene match. The CDR3 extends over 18 amino acids. The CDR3 region is CASSLIPIQTSGEGEQYF. CDR3 sequence (DNA): TGTGCCAGCAGCCTCATCCCCATTCAGACTAGCGGGGAGGGCGAGCAGTACTTC.